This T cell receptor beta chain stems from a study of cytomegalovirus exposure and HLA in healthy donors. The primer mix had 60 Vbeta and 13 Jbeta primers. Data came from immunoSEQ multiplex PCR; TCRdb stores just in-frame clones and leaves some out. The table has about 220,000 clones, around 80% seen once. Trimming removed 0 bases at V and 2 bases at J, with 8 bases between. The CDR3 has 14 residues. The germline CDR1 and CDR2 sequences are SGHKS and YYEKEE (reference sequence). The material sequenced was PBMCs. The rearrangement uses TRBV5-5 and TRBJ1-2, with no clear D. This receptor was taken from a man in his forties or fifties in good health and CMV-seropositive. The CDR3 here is CASSLVRTNYGYTF. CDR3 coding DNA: TGTGCCAGCAGCTTGGTGCGTACCAACTATGGCTACACCTTC.